This T cell receptor (beta chain) appears in the sequencing data of a study of control samples from healthy donors and cancer patients. Germline lookup yields CDR1 SQVTM and CDR2 ANQGSEA. Trimming cost V 4 bases and J 5 bases, with 12 bases left between them. The CDR3 consists of 12 residues. Generated by immunoSEQ multiplex PCR, the TCRdb table keeps only in-frame clones and is missing some. The table shows roughly 100,000 clones, with almost 90% occurring only once. Judged by abundance, this clone is medium-sized. Sequenced: blood. The TCR sequence derives from a man under 40 in good health. The chain is built from TRBV29-1 and TRBJ2-7; D might be TRBD2 (7 bases). The chain's CDR3 is CSVGEGGHEQYF. The CDR3, as DNA: TGCAGCGTTGGGGAGGGGGGCCACGAGCAGTACTTC.